This entry features one T cell receptor beta chain sequence. The data belong to a study of T cell responses to AZD1222 COVID-19 vaccine. Clones were sequenced by immunoSEQ multiplex PCR, and TCRdb holds only the in-frame ones, with some missing. The sample records more than 150,000 clones, around 94% being singletons. The TCR originated in an adult who received the AZD1222 COVID-19 vaccine. This specimen consisted of peripheral blood, obtained 28 days after the second AZD1222 dose.

The CDR3 reads CASSRDRDETQYF. DNA of the CDR3: TGTGCCAGCAGTAGGGACAGGGATGAGACCCAGTACTTC. The chain carries TRBV28 and TRBJ2-5, with TRBD1 matching 9 bases. Trimming took 5 bases from V and 5 from J; bases not matched to a gene: 3. The CDR3 spans 13 residues. Germline CDR1 is MDHEN and CDR2 is SYDVKM.